This is a list of T cell receptor beta chains from one sample in a study of blood T cell repertoires in COVID-19. The assay was immunoSEQ multiplex PCR, and TCRdb's table has in-frame clones only and misses some. Found here are hundreds of thousands of clones, roughly four fifths of them singletons; the top ten hold 2% to 3%. The source material was peripheral blood. These receptors came from a woman in her thirties or forties with active or convalescent COVID-19. CDR3s include the opening cysteine and the closing phenylalanine or tryptophan.

v_call	j_call	cdr3_aa
TRBV11-3	TRBJ2-7	CASSFLAGSYEQYF
TRBV30	TRBJ1-3	CARAQDRNTIYF
TRBV9	TRBJ2-2	CASSVEVQGAVGELFF
TRBV7-2	TRBJ2-5	CASSPKETQYF
TRBV4-2	TRBJ2-5	CASSPGGASGGETQYF
TRBV14	TRBJ2-7	CASSQDRYSVGLGEQYF
TRBV18	TRBJ1-2	CASSPARGGYGYTF
TRBV19	TRBJ1-3	CASSIGGATIYF
TRBV27	TRBJ1-2	CASRGERGGDYGYTF
TRBV5-1	TRBJ1-2	CASSPRTGVYYGYTF
TRBV27	TRBJ2-1	CASSFRRDYSYEQFF
TRBV7-3	TRBJ1-1	CASRLGGSGTEAFF
TRBV6-2/TRBV6-3	TRBJ2-7	CASSWTSGGRSSYEQYF
TRBV27	TRBJ2-7	CASRRPGTGRLNYEQYF
TRBV7-9	TRBJ2-1	CASTVGGYNEQFF
TRBV19	TRBJ2-1	CASRNAVGGAYNEQFF
TRBV3-1/TRBV3-2	TRBJ2-7	CASSPGSYEQYF
TRBV7-2	TRBJ2-5	CASSSTDRTQYF
TRBV14	TRBJ2-7	CASSQAREQYF
TRBV19	TRBJ1-4	CASSTPGVTEKLFF
TRBV9	TRBJ2-7	CASSADGGYSYEQYF
TRBV7-9	TRBJ1-1	CASSSSDRAGGTEAFF
TRBV5-1	TRBJ2-3	CASSLVDRDDTQYF
TRBV5-6	TRBJ1-2	CASSLAGTGPGYTF
TRBV5-1	TRBJ2-7	CASSWTGLYEQYF
TRBV11-3	TRBJ2-7	CASSETQGFLNEQYF
TRBV5-1	TRBJ2-1	CASSQGLAPYNEQFF
TRBV3-1/TRBV3-2	TRBJ2-5	CASSPLAGVQETQYF
TRBV15	TRBJ1-4	CATSRVREGKLFF
TRBV9	TRBJ1-1	CASSPVWTLTEAFF
TRBV5-6	TRBJ1-1	CASSLAPGQGTEAFF
TRBV5-1	TRBJ2-7	CASSLGLAGTYEQYF
TRBV30	TRBJ1-5	CAWSVREGRPQHF
TRBV27	TRBJ2-5	CASSITTGPQLGETQYF
TRBV24-1	TRBJ1-2	CAISTGNYGYTF
TRBV18	TRBJ2-7	CASSPHPSVSEQYF
TRBV19	TRBJ1-1	CASRPKDRALPMNTEAFF
TRBV7-2	TRBJ2-7	CASSRDSGGSYEQYF
TRBV4-1	TRBJ2-3	CASSHGRATSSTDTQYF
TRBV6-1	TRBJ1-4	CASSELWGGRNEKLFF
TRBV7-9	TRBJ1-1	CASLGTGNTEAFF
TRBV30	TRBJ1-2	CAWDSSGEGYTF
TRBV2	TRBJ1-2	CASSDAGRGYTF
TRBV12-5	TRBJ2-3	CASGFRVPDTQYF
TRBV7-9	TRBJ2-4	CASSFHRVGAKNIQYF
TRBV12-3/TRBV12-4	TRBJ1-2	CASRGHGTGGCTF
TRBV19	TRBJ2-7	CASSSGSGVWEQYF
TRBV27	TRBJ2-7	CASSFLGGRVGEQYF
TRBV5-1	TRBJ1-1	CASSSAGGTGNPNTEAFF